The 14 T cell receptor beta chains reported below all come from one sample, sequenced in a study of blood T cell repertoires in COVID-19. Sequencing used immunoSEQ multiplex PCR; TCRdb keeps in-frame clones, though not all of them. Among fewer than 250,000 clones listed, more than 75% were seen once. Source material: peripheral blood. The receptors derive from a woman aged 80 or over with COVID-19, enrolled during active disease.

The genes are TRBV30 and TRBJ2-2, with 12 bases lining up with TRBD1. The V gene end was trimmed by 5 bases and the J gene end by 7 bases; junction bases not matched to a gene: 11. Per the germline V gene, CDR1 is GTSNPN and CDR2 is SVGIG (reference sequence). The CDR3 runs to 16 residues. The CDR3 protein is CAWDPGTGGIGGELFF. The CDR3 DNA follows: TGTGCCTGGGACCCCGGGACAGGGGGCATCGGCGGGGAGCTGTTTTTT.

The chain has TRBV6-6 and TRBJ1-1, with 8 nucleotides matching TRBD1. This CDR3 spans 15 amino acids. V lost 0 bases to trimming and J lost 5 bases; unmatched junction nucleotides: 5. Germline V gives CDR1 MNHNY, CDR2 SVGAGI (reference sequence). As DNA, the CDR3 is TGTGCCAGCAGTTACTCCCTACAGGGGGGGACTGAAGCTTTCTTT. As protein: CASSYSLQGGTEAFF.

This chain connects TRBV30 to TRBJ1-2, with 7 positions matching TRBD1. The trim removed 3 bases at V and 5 bases at J, leaving 18 bases unmatched. The germline CDR1 and CDR2 sequences are GTSNPN and SVGIG (reference sequence). The CDR3 totals 17 residues. Here the CDR3 reads CAWRAPGGPRGGYGYTF. The CDR3 coding sequence is TGTGCCTGGAGGGCCCCAGGGGGGCCCCGGGGTGGATATGGCTACACCTTC.

V and J are TRBV6-2 or TRBV6-3 and TRBJ1-2; D unclear. V was trimmed by 0 bases and J by 1 base, leaving 15 bases between them. In germline, CDR1 is MNHEY, CDR2 SVGEGT. The CDR3 length is 17 residues. CDR3 DNA: TGTGCCAGCAGTTACTCGAAGGAGCGCGCACTTAACTATGGCTACACCTTC. Protein: CASSYSKERALNYGYTF.

As regards this clone: The same CDR3 is also encoded by other DNA sequences in this sample. V gene TRBV7-2 combines with J gene TRBJ1-3, with TRBD1 matching over 7 bases. The CDR3 runs to 15 residues. Germline assignment: CDR1 SGHTA and CDR2 FQGNSA. The J segment lost 0 bases and the V segment lost 5 bases, leaving 4 bases of the junction unmatched. For the CDR3, the DNA is TGTGCCAGCAGCCCAGGGGGGTCCTCTGGAAACACCATATATTTT. Translation gives CASSPGGSSGNTIYF.

V usage is TRBV19 and J usage is TRBJ1-1, with no clear D. Germline CDR1 is LNHDA and CDR2 is SQIVND (reference sequence). Deletions cut 5 bases from V and 4 bases from J, with 17 bases between. The CDR3 loop spans 15 amino acids. The CDR3 reads CASSWEGSRSTEAFF. CDR3 nucleotides: TGTGCCAGTAGTTGGGAGGGCAGTAGGAGCACTGAAGCTTTCTTT.

There are a few counts of this clone. The chain uses TRBV5-5 and TRBJ1-1; tentative D call: TRBD1 (6 bases). The germline CDR1 and CDR2 sequences are SGHKS and YYEKEE (reference sequence). Trimming left V 2 bases short and J 6 bases short, with 11 bases between. This CDR3 region has 13 residues. The CDR3 DNA is TGTGCCAGCAGCTTAATCTGGACAGCTGAAGCTTTCTTT. It yields the protein CASSLIWTAEAFF. The whole variable domain, filled in from reference TRBV5-5 and TRBJ1-1, reads DAGVTQSPTHLIKTRGQQVTLRCSPISGHKSVSWYQQVLGQGPQFIFQYYEKEERGRGNFPDRFSARQFPNYSSELNVNALLLGDSALYLCASSLIWTAEAFFGQGTRLTVV.

The rearrangement uses TRBV19 and TRBJ2-1; a weak D match, TRBD2 (5 bases). The CDR3 length is 13 residues. Germline V gene data show CDR1 as LNHDA and CDR2 as SQIVND (reference sequence). V lost 9 bases to trimming and J lost 2 bases, with 11 bases between them. This CDR3 is CASRRTAYNEQFF. CDR3 in DNA: TGTGCCAGCCGACGGACTGCCTACAATGAGCAGTTCTTC.

The J gene is TRBJ2-5, the V gene TRBV9; 7 positions match TRBD2. Unmatched junction bases numbered 7, after V lost 0 bases and J lost 2 bases. This CDR3 spans 16 amino acids. Looked up from germline, CDR1 is SGDLS and CDR2 is YYNGEE. Written as DNA, the CDR3 is TGTGCCAGCAGCGTAGCCCTCGGGGGGACTCAAGAGACCCAGTACTTC. Amino acids: CASSVALGGTQETQYF. Looking up the rest from reference TRBV9 and TRBJ2-5 gives the full variable domain: DSGVTQTPKHLITATGQRVTLRCSPRSGDLSVYWYQQSLDQGLQFLIQYYNGEERAKGNILERFSAQQFPDLHSELNLSSLELGDSALYFCASSVALGGTQETQYFGPGTRLLVL.

This clone has just one count. Distinct nucleotide sequences in the sample also encode this CDR3. The chain joins TRBV3-1 (or the pseudogene TRBV3-2) to TRBJ2-3, with D unclear. Germline V gives CDR1 LGHDT, CDR2 YNNKEL (reference sequence). The ends were cut back, 0 bases at V and 5 bases at J, with 6 bases in the middle. The CDR3 is made up of 13 amino acids. The CDR3 reads CASSQDRGDTQYF. The CDR3 region has the DNA TGTGCCAGCAGCCAAGATCGAGGAGATACGCAGTATTTT.

This clone came up a few times. The chain has TRBV5-4 and TRBJ2-2; TRBD2 aligns across 8 bases. Germline loops: CDR1 SGHNT, CDR2 YYREEE (reference sequence). V gave up 0 bases and J gave up 1 base; unmatched junction bases: 2. The CDR3 runs to 16 residues. CDR3 sequence reads: CASSLDSGGNTGELFF. CDR3 DNA: TGTGCCAGCAGCTTGGACAGCGGGGGGAACACCGGGGAGCTGTTTTTT.

As concerns this clone: Compared with germline, one end of the junction differs, possibly owing to a read error. The chain carries TRBV10-3 and TRBJ1-1; TRBD1 matches 8 bases. There are 15 residues in the CDR3. Per germline, CDR1 ENHRY and CDR2 SYGVKD. The CDR3 coding sequence is TGTGCCATCAGTCAGTCGGGGACAGGGAACACTGAAGCTTTCTTT. Its translation: CAISQSGTGNTEAFF.

This clone was detected once. The V call is TRBV6-5, the J call TRBJ1-2; TRBD1 matches at 8 bases. J gave up 4 bases and V 2 bases, and 6 bases lay outside the gene matches. CDR1 is MNHEY, CDR2 SVGAGI, per germline. This CDR3 comprises 15 residues. As DNA, the CDR3 is TGTGCCAGCAGTTACGGCGCAGGGGGCTCCTATGGCTACACCTTC. Protein product: CASSYGAGGSYGYTF.

This sequence joins TRBV7-2 and TRBJ1-4; D uncertain. The length of the CDR3 is 13 residues. Germline V gives CDR1 SGHTA, CDR2 FQGNSA. V was cut by 4 bases and J by 11 bases, with 14 bases left in between. Here the CDR3 DNA reads TGTGCCAGCAGCTCGGATAGGAGGGATAAACTGTTTTTT. Its protein is CASSSDRRDKLFF. Drawing the rest from reference TRBV7-2 and TRBJ1-4, the complete variable domain is GAGVSQSPSNKVTEKGKDVELRCDPISGHTALYWYRQSLGQGLEFLIYFQGNSAPDKSGLPSDRFSAERTGGSVSTLTIQRTQQEDSAVYLCASSSDRRDKLFFGSGTQLSVL.